This TCR beta chain was recorded in a study of blood T cell repertoires in COVID-19. Turning to the study itself: Donors in the United States, Italy and Spain gave samples during acute or convalescent COVID-19. Sample material is recorded as cDNA or gDNA derived from T cells, B-cell-depleted T cells, or PBMCs.

The V gene's germline CDR1 is KGHSH and CDR2 LQKENI. V lost 0 bases to trimming and J lost 4 bases; unmatched junction nucleotides: 0. The CDR3 totals 14 residues. Method: immunoSEQ multiplex PCR; TCRdb's copy keeps in-frame clones and lacks some. The sample has 120,000 to 150,000 clones; 84% are singletons. Participant-reported clinical history was the basis for cohort assignment. The source material was PBMCs or T cells enriched from blood (not recorded which). This sequence was found in a man in his fifties in a cohort exposed to, infected with or recovered from COVID-19 (not recorded which). The chain joins TRBV18 to TRBJ2-3, with 8 bases aligning to TRBD2. CDR3 coding DNA: TGTGCCAGCTCACCACCGCGGGGGGCAGATACGCAGTATTTT. This codes for CASSPPRGADTQYF.